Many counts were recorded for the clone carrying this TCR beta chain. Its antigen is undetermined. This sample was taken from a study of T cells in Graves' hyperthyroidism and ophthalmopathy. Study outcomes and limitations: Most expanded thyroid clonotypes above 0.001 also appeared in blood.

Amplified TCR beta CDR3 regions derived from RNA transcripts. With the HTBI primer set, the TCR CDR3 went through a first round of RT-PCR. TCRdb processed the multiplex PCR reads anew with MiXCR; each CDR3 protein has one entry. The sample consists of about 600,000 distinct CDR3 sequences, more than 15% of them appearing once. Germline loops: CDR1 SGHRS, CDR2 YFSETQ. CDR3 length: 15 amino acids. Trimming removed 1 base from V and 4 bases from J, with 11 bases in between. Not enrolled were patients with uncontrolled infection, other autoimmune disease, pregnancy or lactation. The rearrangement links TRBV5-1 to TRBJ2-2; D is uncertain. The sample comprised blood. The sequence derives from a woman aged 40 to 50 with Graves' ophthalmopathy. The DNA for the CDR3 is TGCGCCAGCAGCTTGTCGCCAGGCCTCACCGGGGAGCTGTTTTTT. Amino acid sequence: CASSLSPGLTGELFF.